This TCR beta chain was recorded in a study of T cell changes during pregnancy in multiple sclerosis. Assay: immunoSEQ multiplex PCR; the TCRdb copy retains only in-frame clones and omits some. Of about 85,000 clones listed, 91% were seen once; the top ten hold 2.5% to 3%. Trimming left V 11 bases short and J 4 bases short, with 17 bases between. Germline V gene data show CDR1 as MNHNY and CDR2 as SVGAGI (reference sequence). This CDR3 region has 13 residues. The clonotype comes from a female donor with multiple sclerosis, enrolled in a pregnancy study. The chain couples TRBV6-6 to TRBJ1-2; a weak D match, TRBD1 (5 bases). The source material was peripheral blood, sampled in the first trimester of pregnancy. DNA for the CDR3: TGTGCCGTTCGACGGGGGTACGGCTATGGCTACACCTTC. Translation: CAVRRGYGYGYTF.